This TCR beta chain is from a study of identical twins' blood T cells. This clonotype showed up just a few times. The CDR3 contains 15 residues. Deletions cut 8 bases from V and 5 bases from J, with 21 bases between. Germline V CDR1 and CDR2: LNHDA, SQIVND (reference sequence). TCR cDNA libraries were made from RNA using a previously described, modified protocol. TCRdb called the 5' RACE reads again in MiXCR, with one record for every CDR3 protein. This table has 300,000 to 450,000 distinct CDR3 sequences, 25% to 35% appearing once. The TCR comes from a woman aged 18 to 55 in good health. The rearrangement uses TRBV19 and TRBJ1-2; possibly TRBD1 for D (5 bases). The sequencing sample was made of PBMCs. For the CDR3, the DNA is TGTGCCAGTCGGGGCCAGGGTAATTCACCGTATGGCTACACCTTC. Translation gives CASRGQGNSPYGYTF.